This T cell receptor (beta chain) was profiled in a study of T cell repertoires in cytomegalovirus infection. For the study at large: It was recently identified HLA-C-restricted and well-studied HLA-B-restricted CMV epitopes that the study used. Shared public TCR beta signatures pointed to both CMV infection and a matching HLA type.

The CDR3 is 14 amino acids. Trimming pared 0 bases from V and 9 bases from J, leaving 12 bases between. The germline CDR1 and CDR2 sequences are LGHNA and YNFKEQ. As regards this clonotype: The antigen remains unidentified.

MiXCR, run by TCRdb on the reads, gives a single entry per CDR3 protein. The sample comprises a few hundred thousand distinct CDR3 sequences, around a third of which are singletons, and 13% rests with the top ten. Points from the study as a whole: Clonotypes of TCR beta that were HLA-C-restricted and CMV-specific dominated the ex vivo response. There were carriers of CMV plus the relevant HLA, and cumulative public TCR beta family frequency identified them.

The TCR originated in a human donor in good health (CMV status not recorded). Some clones in this sample may be carry-over from other donors' samples. This sequence joins TRBV4-2 and TRBJ2-1, with D unclear. The source material was cultured PBMCs, sampled from culture after CMV antigen stimulation. CDR3 residues: CASSQDLERTEQFF. CDR3 coding DNA: TGTGCCAGCAGCCAAGATTTAGAACGGACTGAGCAGTTCTTC.